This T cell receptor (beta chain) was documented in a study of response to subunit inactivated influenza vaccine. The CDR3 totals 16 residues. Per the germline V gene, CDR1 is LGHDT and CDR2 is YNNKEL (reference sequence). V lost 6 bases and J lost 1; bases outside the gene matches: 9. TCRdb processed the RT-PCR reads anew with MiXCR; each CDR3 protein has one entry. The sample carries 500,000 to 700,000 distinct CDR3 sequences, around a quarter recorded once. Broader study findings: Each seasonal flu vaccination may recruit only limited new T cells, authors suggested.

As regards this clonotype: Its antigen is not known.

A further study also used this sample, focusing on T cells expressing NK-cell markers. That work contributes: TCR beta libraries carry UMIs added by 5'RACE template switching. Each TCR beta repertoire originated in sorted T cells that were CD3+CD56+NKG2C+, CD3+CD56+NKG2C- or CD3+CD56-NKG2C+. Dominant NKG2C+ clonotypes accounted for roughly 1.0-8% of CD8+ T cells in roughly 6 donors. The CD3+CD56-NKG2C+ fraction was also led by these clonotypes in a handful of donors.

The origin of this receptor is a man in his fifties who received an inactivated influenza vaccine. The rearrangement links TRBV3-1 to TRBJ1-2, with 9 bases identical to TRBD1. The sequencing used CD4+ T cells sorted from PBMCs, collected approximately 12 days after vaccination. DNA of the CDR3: TGTGCCAGCAGAAGGACAGGGGCGTCGAGTAACTATGGCTACACCTTC. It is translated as CASRRTGASSNYGYTF.